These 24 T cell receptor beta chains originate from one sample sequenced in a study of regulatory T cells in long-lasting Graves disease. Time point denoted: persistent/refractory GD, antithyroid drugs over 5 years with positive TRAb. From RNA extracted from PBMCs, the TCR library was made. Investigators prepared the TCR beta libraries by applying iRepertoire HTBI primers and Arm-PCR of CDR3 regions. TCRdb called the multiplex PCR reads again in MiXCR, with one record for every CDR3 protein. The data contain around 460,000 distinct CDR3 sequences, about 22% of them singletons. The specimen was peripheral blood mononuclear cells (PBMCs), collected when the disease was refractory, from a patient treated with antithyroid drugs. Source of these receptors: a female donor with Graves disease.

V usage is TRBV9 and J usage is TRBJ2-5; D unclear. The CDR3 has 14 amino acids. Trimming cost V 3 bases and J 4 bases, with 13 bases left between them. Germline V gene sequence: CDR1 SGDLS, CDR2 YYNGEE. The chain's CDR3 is CASSGPTRRETQYF. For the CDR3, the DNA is TGTGCCAGCAGCGGGCCAACCCGACGAGAGACCCAGTACTTC.

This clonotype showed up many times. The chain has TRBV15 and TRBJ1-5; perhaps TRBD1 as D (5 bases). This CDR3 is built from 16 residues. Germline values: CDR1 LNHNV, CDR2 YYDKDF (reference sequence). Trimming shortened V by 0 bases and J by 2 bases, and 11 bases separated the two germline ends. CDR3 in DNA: TGTGCCACCAGCAGAGAAGGATCGGGGGGCAATCAGCCCCAGCATTTT. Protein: CATSREGSGGNQPQHF.

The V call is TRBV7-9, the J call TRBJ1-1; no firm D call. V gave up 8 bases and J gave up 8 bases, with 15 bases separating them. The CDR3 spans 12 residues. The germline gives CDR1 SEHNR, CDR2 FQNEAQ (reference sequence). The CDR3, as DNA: TGTGCCAGCTTTGGACCTAACAGAGAAGCTTTCTTT. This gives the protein CASFGPNREAFF. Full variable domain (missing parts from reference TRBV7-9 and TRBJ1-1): DTGVSQNPRHKITKRGQNVTFRCDPISEHNRLYWYRQTLGQGPEFLTYFQNEAQLEKSRLLSDRFSAERPKGSFSTLEIQRTEQGDSAMYLCASFGPNREAFFGQGTRLTVV.

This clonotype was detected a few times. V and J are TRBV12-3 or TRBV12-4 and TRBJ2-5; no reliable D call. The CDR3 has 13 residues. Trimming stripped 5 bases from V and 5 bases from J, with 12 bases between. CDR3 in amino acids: CASSPRAVETQYF. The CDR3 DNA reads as TGTGCCAGCAGTCCCCGGGCGGTGGAGACCCAGTACTTC.

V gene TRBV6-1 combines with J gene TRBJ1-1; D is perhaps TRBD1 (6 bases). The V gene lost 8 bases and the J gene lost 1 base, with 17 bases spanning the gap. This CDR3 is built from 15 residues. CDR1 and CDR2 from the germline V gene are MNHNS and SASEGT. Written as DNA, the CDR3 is TGTGCCAGCTCACCGATGGACAGCTCGAACACTGAAGCTTTCTTT. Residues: CASSPMDSSNTEAFF.

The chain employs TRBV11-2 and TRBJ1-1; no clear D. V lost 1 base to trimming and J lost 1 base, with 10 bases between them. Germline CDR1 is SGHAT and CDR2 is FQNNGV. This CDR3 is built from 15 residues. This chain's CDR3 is CASSLVGSGNTEAFF. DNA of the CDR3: TGTGCCAGCAGCTTAGTGGGATCCGGGAACACTGAAGCTTTCTTT.

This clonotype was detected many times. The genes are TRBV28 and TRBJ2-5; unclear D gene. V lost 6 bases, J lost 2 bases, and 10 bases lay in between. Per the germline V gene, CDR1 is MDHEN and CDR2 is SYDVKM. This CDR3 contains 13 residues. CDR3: CASRAVGQETQYF. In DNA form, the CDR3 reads TGTGCCAGCAGGGCGGTGGGACAAGAGACCCAGTACTTC.

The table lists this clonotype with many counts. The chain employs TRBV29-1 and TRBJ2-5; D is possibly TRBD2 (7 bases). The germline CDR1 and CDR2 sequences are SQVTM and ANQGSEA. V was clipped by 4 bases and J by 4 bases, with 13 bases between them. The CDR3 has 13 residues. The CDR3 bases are TGCAGCGTTGGTGGCGGGGGCGGAGAGACCCAGTACTTC. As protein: CSVGGGGGETQYF. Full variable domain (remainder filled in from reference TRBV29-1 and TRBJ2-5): SAVISQKPSRDICQRGTSLTIQCQVDSQVTMMFWYRQQPGQSLTLIATANQGSEATYESGFVIDKFPISRPNLTFSTLTVSNMSPEDSSIYLCSVGGGGGETQYFGPGTRLLVL.

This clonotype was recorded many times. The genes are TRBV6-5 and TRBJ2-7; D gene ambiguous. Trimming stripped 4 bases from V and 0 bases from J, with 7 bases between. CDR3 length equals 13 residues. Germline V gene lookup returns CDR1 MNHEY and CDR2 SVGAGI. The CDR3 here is CASSLQTSYEQYF. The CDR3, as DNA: TGTGCCAGCAGTTTACAGACCTCCTACGAGCAGTACTTC.

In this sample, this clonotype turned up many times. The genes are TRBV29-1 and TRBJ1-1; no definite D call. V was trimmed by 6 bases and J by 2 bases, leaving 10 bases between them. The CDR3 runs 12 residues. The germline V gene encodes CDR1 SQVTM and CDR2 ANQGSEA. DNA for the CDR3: TGCAGCGTCCGGACCTATAACACTGAAGCTTTCTTT. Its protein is CSVRTYNTEAFF. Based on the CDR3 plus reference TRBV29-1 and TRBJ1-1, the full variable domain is SAVISQKPSRDICQRGTSLTIQCQVDSQVTMMFWYRQQPGQSLTLIATANQGSEATYESGFVIDKFPISRPNLTFSTLTVSNMSPEDSSIYLCSVRTYNTEAFFGQGTRLTVV.

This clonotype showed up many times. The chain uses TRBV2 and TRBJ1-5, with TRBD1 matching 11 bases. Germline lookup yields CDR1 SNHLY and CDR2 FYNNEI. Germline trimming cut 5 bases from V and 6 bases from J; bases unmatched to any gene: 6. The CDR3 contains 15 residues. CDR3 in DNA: TGTGCCAGCAGTCGGACAGGGGGCGCGTCTCAGCCCCAGCATTTT. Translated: CASSRTGGASQPQHF.

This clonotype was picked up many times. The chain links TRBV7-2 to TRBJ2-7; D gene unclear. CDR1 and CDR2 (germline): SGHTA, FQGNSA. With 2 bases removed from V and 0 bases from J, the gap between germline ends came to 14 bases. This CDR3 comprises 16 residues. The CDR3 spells CASSLIGWDLSYEQYF. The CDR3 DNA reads TGTGCCAGCAGCTTAATCGGATGGGATCTCTCCTACGAGCAGTACTTC.

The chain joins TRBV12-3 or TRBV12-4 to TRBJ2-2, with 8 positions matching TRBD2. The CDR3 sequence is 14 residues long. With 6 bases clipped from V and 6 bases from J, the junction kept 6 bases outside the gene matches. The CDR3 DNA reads TGTGCCAGCAGGCCCGGGGGGGGGGCCGGGGAGCTGTTTTTT. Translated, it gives CASRPGGGAGELFF.

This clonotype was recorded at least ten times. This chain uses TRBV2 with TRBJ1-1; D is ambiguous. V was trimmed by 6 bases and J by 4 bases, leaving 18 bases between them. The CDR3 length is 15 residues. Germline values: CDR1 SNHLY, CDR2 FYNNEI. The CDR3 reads CASRTLADLSTEAFF. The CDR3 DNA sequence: TGTGCCAGCAGGACTCTTGCGGATTTGAGCACTGAAGCTTTCTTT.

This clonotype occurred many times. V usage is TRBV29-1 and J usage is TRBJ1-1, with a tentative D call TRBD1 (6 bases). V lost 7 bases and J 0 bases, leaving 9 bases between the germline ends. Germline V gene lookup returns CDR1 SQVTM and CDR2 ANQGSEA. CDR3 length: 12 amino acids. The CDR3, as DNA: TGCAGCGCCGGACAGCTGAACACTGAAGCTTTCTTT. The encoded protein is CSAGQLNTEAFF.

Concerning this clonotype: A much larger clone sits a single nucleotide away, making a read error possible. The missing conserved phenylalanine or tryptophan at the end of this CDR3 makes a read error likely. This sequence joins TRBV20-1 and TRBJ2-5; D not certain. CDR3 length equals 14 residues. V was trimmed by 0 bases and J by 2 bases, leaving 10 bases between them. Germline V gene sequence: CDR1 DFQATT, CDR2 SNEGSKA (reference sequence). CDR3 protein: CSARDPVGQETQYV. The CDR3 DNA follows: TGCAGTGCTAGAGATCCGGTGGGACAAGAGACCCAGTACGTC.

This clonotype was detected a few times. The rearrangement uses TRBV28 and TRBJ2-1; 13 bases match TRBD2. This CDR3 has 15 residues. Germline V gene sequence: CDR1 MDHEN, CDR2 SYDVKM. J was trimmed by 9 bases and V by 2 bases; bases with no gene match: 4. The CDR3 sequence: CASSLIGLAGVEQFF. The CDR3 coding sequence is TGTGCCAGCAGTTTAATAGGACTAGCGGGGGTTGAGCAGTTCTTC.

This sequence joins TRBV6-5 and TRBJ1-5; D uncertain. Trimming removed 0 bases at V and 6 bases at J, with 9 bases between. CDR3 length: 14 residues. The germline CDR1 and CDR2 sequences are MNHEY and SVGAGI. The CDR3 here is CASSYSADAQPQHF. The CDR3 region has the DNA TGTGCCAGCAGTTACTCAGCAGATGCTCAGCCCCAGCATTTT.

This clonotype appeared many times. The CDR3 nucleotides are TGTGCCAGCAGTCCCCGGTTATTTCAGGGCTATACTGAAGCTTTCTTT. Encoded protein: CASSPRLFQGYTEAFF. The V and J genes are TRBV28 and TRBJ1-1, with a weak D call TRBD1 (5 bases). Germline V gene sequence: CDR1 MDHEN, CDR2 SYDVKM. V lost 5 bases and J 5 bases, leaving 21 bases between the germline ends. CDR3 length: 16 residues.

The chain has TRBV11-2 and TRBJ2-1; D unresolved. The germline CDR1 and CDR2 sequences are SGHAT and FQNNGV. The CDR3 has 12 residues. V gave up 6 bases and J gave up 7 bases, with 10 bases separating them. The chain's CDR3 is CASSFLRNEQFF. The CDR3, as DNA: TGTGCCAGCAGTTTCCTACGTAATGAGCAGTTCTTC.

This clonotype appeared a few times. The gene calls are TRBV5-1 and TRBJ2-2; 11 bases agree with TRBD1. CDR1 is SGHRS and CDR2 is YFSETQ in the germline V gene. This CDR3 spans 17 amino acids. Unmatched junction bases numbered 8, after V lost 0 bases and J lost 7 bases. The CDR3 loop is CASSLGTGTGGIGELFF. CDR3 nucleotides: TGCGCCAGCAGCTTGGGAACCGGGACAGGGGGAATCGGGGAGCTGTTTTTT.

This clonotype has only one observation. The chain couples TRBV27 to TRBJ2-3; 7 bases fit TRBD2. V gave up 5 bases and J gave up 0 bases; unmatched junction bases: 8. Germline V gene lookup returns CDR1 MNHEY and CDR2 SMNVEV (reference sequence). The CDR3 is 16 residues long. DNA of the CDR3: TGTGCCAGCAGTCCACTCGGGCGGGAGAGCACAGATACGCAGTATTTT. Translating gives CASSPLGRESTDTQYF.

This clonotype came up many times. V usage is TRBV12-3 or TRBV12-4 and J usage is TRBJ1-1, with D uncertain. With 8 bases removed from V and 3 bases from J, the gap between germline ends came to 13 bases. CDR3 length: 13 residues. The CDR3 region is CASLSGWDTEAFF. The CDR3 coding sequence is TGTGCCAGCCTATCGGGGTGGGACACTGAAGCTTTCTTT.

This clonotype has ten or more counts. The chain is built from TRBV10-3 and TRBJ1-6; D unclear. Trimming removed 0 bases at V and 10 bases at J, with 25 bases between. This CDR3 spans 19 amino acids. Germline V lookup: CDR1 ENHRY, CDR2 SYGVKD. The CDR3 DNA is TGTGCCATCAGTGAGTCCTCGACCATCCGGGCCCCTCTCCGGTCACCCCTCCACTTT. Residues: CAISESSTIRAPLRSPLHF.